This TCR beta chain was found in a study of blood T cell repertoires in COVID-19. TCRdb's copy holds only in-frame clones and misses some; the assay was immunoSEQ multiplex PCR. Found here are 450,000 or so clones, less than 95% of them singletons; the top ten hold 0.6% to 0.7%. The trim removed 6 bases at V and 4 bases at J, leaving 8 bases unmatched. CDR1 is GTSNPN, CDR2 SVGIG, per germline (reference sequence). The CDR3 length is 13 residues. J is TRBJ1-1 and V is TRBV30; 7 bases are shared with TRBD1. This TCR derives from a man between 18 and 29 years old who had recovered from COVID-19. Sequencing used PBMCs or T cells enriched from blood (not recorded which). The CDR3 sequence is CACEKGASTEAFF. For the CDR3, the DNA is TGTGCCTGCGAGAAGGGGGCGTCCACTGAAGCTTTCTTT.